A single sample gave rise to the 10 T cell receptor beta chains below, sequenced in a study of cytomegalovirus exposure and HLA in healthy donors. The PCR used 60 Vbeta and 13 Jbeta primers. Clones were read by immunoSEQ multiplex PCR, and TCRdb kept only the in-frame ones, dropping some. Of under 200,000 clones in the sample, 70% to 90% are singletons; the top ten hold approximately 2%. Sequenced sample: PBMCs. The receptors come from a woman between 18 and 29 years old in good health and CMV-seronegative.

V and J are TRBV27 and TRBJ2-5, with D hard to call. Trimming stripped 0 bases from V and 3 bases from J, with 11 bases between. CDR1 is MNHEY and CDR2 is SMNVEV in the germline V gene (reference sequence). CDR3 length: 15 residues. The CDR3 DNA reads as TGTGCCAGCAGTTTATCGAAAGCGACGAAAGAGACCCAGTACTTC. It translates to CASSLSKATKETQYF.

With regard to this clone: Other nucleotide sequences from this sample produce the same CDR3. The chain employs TRBV2 and TRBJ2-5; D may be TRBD1 (6 bases). The J call may be wrong; the DNA end is better matched by TRBJ2-7. The V gene's germline CDR1 is SNHLY and CDR2 FYNNEI. The CDR3 is 12 amino acids. CDR3 nucleotide sequence: TGTGCCAGCACCAGGGGCGCGTACGAGCAGTACTTC. This gives the protein CASTRGAYEQYF.

The chain couples TRBV19 to TRBJ1-5; no definite D call. The CDR3 runs to 12 residues. Trimming took off 8 bases at V and 0 bases at J, with 5 bases between the two ends. Germline V gene lookup returns CDR1 LNHDA and CDR2 SQIVND (reference sequence). Written as DNA, the CDR3 is TGTGCCAGTCGGGATAGCAATCAGCCCCAGCATTTT. Translating gives CASRDSNQPQHF.

This clone was detected only a few times. The V gene is TRBV6-1, the J gene TRBJ1-1; possibly TRBD1 for D (5 bases). Germline V gives CDR1 MNHNS, CDR2 SASEGT. The CDR3 runs 15 residues. Trimming removed 0 bases from V and 6 bases from J, with 14 bases in between. CDR3 DNA: TGTGCCAGCAGTGAAGCCCATAGGGGTCCCCCTGAAGCTTTCTTT. This gives the protein CASSEAHRGPPEAFF.

This chain links TRBV25-1 with TRBJ1-1; D call uncertain. V was clipped by 1 base and J by 10 bases, with 13 bases between them. Looked up from germline, CDR1 is MGHDK and CDR2 is SYGVNS. The CDR3 loop spans 13 amino acids. The CDR3 protein is CASSELYGSGAFF. CDR3 nucleotides: TGTGCCAGCAGTGAATTATATGGTAGCGGAGCTTTCTTT. The full variable domain, with the rest looked up from reference TRBV25-1 and TRBJ1-1, is EADIYQTPRYLVIGTGKKITLECSQTMGHDKMYWYQQDPGMELHLIHYSYGVNSTEKGDLSSESTVSRIRTEHFPLTLESARPSHTSQYLCASSELYGSGAFFGQGTRLTVV.

The gene calls are TRBV6-1 and TRBJ2-2; 10 positions agree with TRBD2. The germline V gene has CDR1 MNHNS and CDR2 SASEGT. The CDR3 consists of 15 residues. Losses at the gene ends were 6 bases for V and 6 bases for J; bases not matched to a gene: 7. Here the CDR3 DNA reads TGTGCCAGCAGGGGGGGACTAGCGATGGCCGGGGAGCTGTTTTTT. Its translation is CASRGGLAMAGELFF.

The V gene is TRBV5-1, the J gene TRBJ2-5, with D possibly TRBD1 on 5 matching bases. The J call may be in error: the DNA end matches TRBJ2-7 better. Germline V lookup: CDR1 SGHRS, CDR2 YFSETQ. This CDR3 has 16 amino acids. CDR3 residues: CASSWNPRVGVYEQYF. The CDR3 coding sequence is TGCGCCAGCAGCTGGAACCCCAGGGTAGGGGTCTACGAGCAGTACTTC.

This chain joins TRBV25-1 and TRBJ1-4; D is possibly TRBD1 (6 bases). The CDR3 loop spans 14 amino acids. Per the germline V gene, CDR1 is MGHDK and CDR2 is SYGVNS. The germline V and J ends were trimmed by 1 base and 7 bases, with 10 bases remaining between them. The CDR3 DNA is TGTGCCAGCAGTGAATCCCGGGGGGCTGAAAAACTGTTTTTT. It translates to CASSESRGAEKLFF. Full variable domain (rest looked up from reference TRBV25-1 and TRBJ1-4): EADIYQTPRYLVIGTGKKITLECSQTMGHDKMYWYQQDPGMELHLIHYSYGVNSTEKGDLSSESTVSRIRTEHFPLTLESARPSHTSQYLCASSESRGAEKLFFGSGTQLSVL.

The chain is built from TRBV15 and TRBJ1-5; 12 bases line up with TRBD1. The CDR3 sequence is 18 residues long. Germline CDR1 LNHNV, CDR2 YYDKDF (reference sequence). After removal of 2 bases from V and 6 bases from J, the junction contained 11 bases not matched to a gene. In DNA, the CDR3 is TGTGCCACCAGCAGACATACGGGACAGGGGGCGCTTCGTCAGCCCCAGCATTTT. Translated: CATSRHTGQGALRQPQHF.

This clone was seen only once. The chain couples TRBV18 to TRBJ2-6; 9 bases align to TRBD1. The CDR3 is 19 residues long. Germline CDR1 and CDR2: KGHSH and LQKENI. V trimming: 2 bases; J trimming: 1 base; junction bases outside the gene matches: 9. In DNA, the CDR3 is TGTGCCAGCTCACCATTCGCGGGACAGGGACAGTCTGGGGCCAACGTCCTGACTTTC. As protein: CASSPFAGQGQSGANVLTF.